Listed below are T cell receptor beta chains from one sample, sequenced in a study of PD-L1 blockade in urothelial cancer. Repertoires were generated with immunoSEQ multiplex PCR, while TCRdb's copy carries only in-frame clones and drops some. There are 95,000 to 150,000 clones in the sample; about 83% occur only once, and 2.4% lies in the top ten. The specimen comprised PBMCs, sampled around atezolizumab (anti-PD-L1) treatment. The receptor set was obtained from a man aged 45-65 years with urothelial cancer. The CDR3 runs from the conserved cysteine through the conserved F or W.

TRBV10-2	TRBJ2-1	CATQVGAGGYNEQFF
TRBV2	TRBJ2-7	CASRAGTKDYEQYF
TRBV18	TRBJ1-1	CASSPLSLPDTEAFF
TRBV2	TRBJ1-4	CASSEYRALNEKLFF
TRBV4-1	TRBJ2-7	CASSQAQGAVYEQYF
TRBV2	TRBJ1-5	CASSGGRDQPQHF
TRBV5-4	TRBJ2-2	CASSYQADSPGELFF
TRBV6-1	TRBJ1-1	CASRTQGGAFF
TRBV11-3	TRBJ2-1	CASSPGTIYNEQFF
TRBV5-4	TRBJ2-3	CASSSQLTDTQYF
TRBV7-6	TRBJ1-4	CASSSQGVEKLFF
TRBV9	TRBJ2-3	CASRAGTGPTDTQYF
TRBV6-1	TRBJ2-1	CASRDSGRGGEQFF